Below, 9 T cell receptor beta chains from the same sample are listed, as sequenced in a study of T cell repertoires in cytomegalovirus infection. TCRdb independently ran MiXCR on the reads; one entry per CDR3 protein. This sample has about 140,000 distinct CDR3 sequences; 5% to 6.5% occur once, and the top ten carry approximately 19%. The specimen sequenced was PBMCs. The receptors derive from a human donor in good health (CMV status not recorded). Some clones in this sample may be carry-over from other donors' samples.

The chain uses TRBV24-1 and TRBJ2-7, with D perhaps assigned TRBD1 or TRBD2 (5 bases each). The germline V gene has CDR1 KGHDR and CDR2 SFDVKD. V was shortened by 7 bases and J by 7 bases, with 22 bases between the two germline ends. The CDR3 is made up of 15 amino acids. The chain's CDR3 is CATSVEAGSPGEQYF. The CDR3 region has the DNA TGTGCCACCAGCGTTGAGGCAGGGTCCCCGGGGGAGCAGTACTTC.

This clonotype was seen repeatedly, ten times or more. The chain employs TRBV7-9 and TRBJ2-7; TRBD1 is a possible D gene (6 bases). CDR1 SEHNR and CDR2 FQNEAQ come from the germline V gene (reference sequence). The CDR3 length is 17 residues. The V and J ends lost 6 bases and 6 bases respectively, with 27 bases between them. The CDR3 region has the DNA TGTGCCAGCAGGTCCGATGACCTTCAGGGGATCCACGTCGAGCAGTACTTC. It encodes CASRSDDLQGIHVEQYF.

V is TRBV28 and J is TRBJ1-1, with D hard to call. V was cut by 6 bases and J by 4 bases, with 18 bases left in between. In germline, CDR1 is MDHEN, CDR2 SYDVKM. The CDR3 loop spans 15 amino acids. CDR3 coding DNA: TGTGCCAGCAGCCCAACCGGGCCCTCGGGCACTGAAGCTTTCTTT. Translated, it gives CASSPTGPSGTEAFF.

Details on this clonotype: A much bigger clone sits one base away, suggesting this may be a read error. The DNA of the CDR3 is TGTGCCAGCAGCCCCCCAGACGGGCCGGGCACTGAAGCTTTCTTT. Its translation: CASSPPDGPGTEAFF. The V and J genes are TRBV9 and TRBJ1-1; D is ambiguous. This CDR3 spans 15 amino acids. CDR1 SGDLS and CDR2 YYNGEE come from the germline V gene. Trimming pared 4 bases from V and 4 bases from J, leaving 17 bases between.

This clonotype was seen at least ten times. This rearrangement joins TRBV7-2 to TRBJ2-7; D not certain. Trimming took off 1 base at V and 5 bases at J, with 12 bases between the two ends. The CDR3 sequence is 14 residues long. Germline V gene sequence: CDR1 SGHTA, CDR2 FQGNSA. The chain's CDR3 is CASSLGVARDEQYF. In nucleotides, the CDR3 is TGTGCCAGCAGCTTAGGAGTGGCCCGGGACGAGCAGTACTTC.

In this sample, this clonotype turned up many times. The chain combines TRBV19 with TRBJ2-1; 8 bases match TRBD1. Germline V gene lookup returns CDR1 LNHDA and CDR2 SQIVND (reference sequence). The CDR3 is made up of 15 amino acids. With V trimmed by 2 bases and J by 5 bases, 5 bases remained unmatched. For the CDR3, the DNA is TGTGCCAGTAGTATATCGGACAGGGCACACAATGAGCAGTTCTTC. It yields the protein CASSISDRAHNEQFF.

This clonotype was recorded a few times. This rearrangement joins TRBV14 to TRBJ1-4, with 8 bases aligning to TRBD1. Germline CDR1 reads SGHDN; CDR2 reads FVKESK. V lost 0 bases and J lost 4; bases outside the gene matches: 4. The CDR3 loop spans 16 amino acids. CDR3: CASSQERDRLNEKLFF. Here the CDR3 DNA reads TGTGCCAGCAGCCAAGAACGGGACAGGCTTAATGAAAAACTGTTTTTT.

The V and J genes are TRBV20-1 and TRBJ1-2; no clear D. Germline V gene data show CDR1 as DFQATT and CDR2 as SNEGSKA (reference sequence). This CDR3 has 13 amino acids. Deletions cut 0 bases from V and 3 bases from J, with 8 bases between. DNA for the CDR3: TGCAGTGCTAGAGATCCGAGCCACTATGGCTACACCTTC. Protein: CSARDPSHYGYTF.

This clonotype has a handful of counts. This chain uses TRBV6-6 with TRBJ1-1; 7 bases fit TRBD1. This CDR3 comprises 14 residues. Germline CDR1 reads MNHNY; CDR2 reads SVGAGI (reference sequence). J gave up 4 bases and V 7 bases, and 9 bases lay outside the gene matches. The CDR3 coding sequence is TGTGCCAGCAAGATAAACCAGGGGGGCACTGAAGCTTTCTTT. Translated, it gives CASKINQGGTEAFF.